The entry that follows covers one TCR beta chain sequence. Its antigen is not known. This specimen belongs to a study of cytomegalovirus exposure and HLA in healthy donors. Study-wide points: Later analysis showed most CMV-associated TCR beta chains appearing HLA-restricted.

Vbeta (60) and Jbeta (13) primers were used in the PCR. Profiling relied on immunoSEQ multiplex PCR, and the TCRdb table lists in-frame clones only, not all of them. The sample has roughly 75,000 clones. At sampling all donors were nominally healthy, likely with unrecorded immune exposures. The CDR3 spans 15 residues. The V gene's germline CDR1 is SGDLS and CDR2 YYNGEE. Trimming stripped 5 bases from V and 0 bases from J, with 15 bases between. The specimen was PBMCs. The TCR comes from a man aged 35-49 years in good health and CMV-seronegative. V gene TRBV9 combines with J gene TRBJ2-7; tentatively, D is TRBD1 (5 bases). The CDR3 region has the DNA TGTGCCAGCAGTTTGCAGGGTTCGTCCTCCTACGAGCAGTACTTC. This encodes CASSLQGSSSYEQYF.